This T cell receptor beta chain originates from a study of T cell responses to AZD1222 COVID-19 vaccine. Generated by immunoSEQ multiplex PCR, the TCRdb table keeps only in-frame clones and is missing some. The data show around 67,000 clones, with roughly 89% seen just once and under 7.5% held by the top ten. With regard to this clone: Its antigen is unidentified.

Study-wide findings and caveats: AZD1222 recipients seropositive at baseline numbered only five or six. Regions 160-218 and 743-854 held dominance among vaccine-associated CD4 TCRs, which spanned spike.

This CDR3 has 15 amino acids. From germline, CDR1 is SGHDT and CDR2 YYEEEE. The V end was cut by 5 bases, the J end by 3 bases, with 17 bases between. This sequence was found in an adult in good health. The chain carries TRBV5-6 and TRBJ1-1; D is possibly TRBD1 (6 bases). The source was peripheral blood, collected on day 0 of AZD1222 vaccination. CDR3 sequence: CASSSAGQPYTEAFF. CDR3 bases: TGTGCCAGCAGTTCGGCGGGACAACCTTACACTGAAGCTTTCTTT. Full variable domain (rest looked up from reference TRBV5-6 and TRBJ1-1): DAGVTQSPTHLIKTRGQQVTLRCSPKSGHDTVSWYQQALGQGPQFIFQYYEEEERQRGNFPDRFSGHQFPNYSSELNVNALLLGDSALYLCASSSAGQPYTEAFFGQGTRLTVV.